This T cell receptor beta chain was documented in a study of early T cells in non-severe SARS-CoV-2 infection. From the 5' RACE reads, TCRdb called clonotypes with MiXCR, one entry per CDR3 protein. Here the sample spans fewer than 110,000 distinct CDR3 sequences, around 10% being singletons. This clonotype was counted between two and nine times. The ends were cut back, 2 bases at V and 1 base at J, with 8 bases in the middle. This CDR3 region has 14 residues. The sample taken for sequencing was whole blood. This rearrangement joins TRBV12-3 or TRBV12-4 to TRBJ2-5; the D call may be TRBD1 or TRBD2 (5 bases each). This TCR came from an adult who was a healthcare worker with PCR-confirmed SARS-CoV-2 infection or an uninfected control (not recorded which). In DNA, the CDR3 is TGTGCCAGCAGTTTACCAGGGAGCCAAGAGACCCAGTACTTC. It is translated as CASSLPGSQETQYF.